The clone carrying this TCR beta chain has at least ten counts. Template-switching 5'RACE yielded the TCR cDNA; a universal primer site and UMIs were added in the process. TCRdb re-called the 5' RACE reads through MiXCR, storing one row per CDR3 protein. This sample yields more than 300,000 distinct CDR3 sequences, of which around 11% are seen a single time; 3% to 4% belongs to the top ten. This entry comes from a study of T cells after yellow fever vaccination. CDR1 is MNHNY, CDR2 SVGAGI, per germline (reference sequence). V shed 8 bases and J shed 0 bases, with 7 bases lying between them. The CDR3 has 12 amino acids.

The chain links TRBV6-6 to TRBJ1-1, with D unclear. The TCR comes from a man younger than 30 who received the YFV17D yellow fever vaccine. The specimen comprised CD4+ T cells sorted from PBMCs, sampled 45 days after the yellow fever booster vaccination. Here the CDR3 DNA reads TGTGCCAGCGGGTGGATGAACACTGAAGCTTTCTTT. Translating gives CASGWMNTEAFF.